These T cell receptor beta chains were read from a single sample in a study of blood T cell repertoires in COVID-19. The method was immunoSEQ multiplex PCR; TCRdb's version includes in-frame clones alone and lacks a portion of them. Here the sample spans approximately 330,000 clones, around nine tenths being singletons. Source material: PBMCs or T cells enriched from blood (not recorded which). The receptor set was obtained from a woman in her twenties or thirties who had recovered from COVID-19. The CDR3 runs from the conserved cysteine through the conserved F or W. A D gene is named only where the DNA matches it firmly. Expanded clones are given a class, and other clones once, few, many or no size at all.

d_gene	abundance	v_gene	j_gene	CDR3nt	CDR3aa
TRBD1	.	TRBV6-5	TRBJ2-7	TGTGCCAGCAAACGAGGGGGCGGCCACGAGCAGTACTTC	CASKRGGGHEQYF
TRBD1	.	TRBV7-2	TRBJ1-2	TGTGCCAGCAGCTTAGCGGTGGGACAGTCCTATGGCTACACCTTC	CASSLAVGQSYGYTF
.	.	TRBV11-1	TRBJ1-5	TGTGCCAGCAGCTTCGACAACAATCAGCCCCAGCATTTT	CASSFDNNQPQHF
TRBD1	.	TRBV3-1/TRBV3-2	TRBJ1-6	TGTGCCAGCAGCCGGACAGGATGGGATTCACCCCTCCACTTT	CASSRTGWDSPLHF
.	.	TRBV3-1/TRBV3-2	TRBJ2-1	TGTGCCAGCAGCCAAGGTGGTAGTGGTGAGCAGTTCTTC	CASSQGGSGEQFF
.	.	TRBV11-1	TRBJ2-1	TGTGCCAGCAGCTTATTCCGGGGTGGGGACAATGAGCAGTTCTTC	CASSLFRGGDNEQFF
TRBD1	.	TRBV6-5	TRBJ1-4	TGTGCCAGCAGTTCCGGGACAGGAAATGAAAAACTGTTTTTT	CASSSGTGNEKLFF
.	.	TRBV19	TRBJ2-1	TGTGCCAGTAGTATAGGCGCCGCGAATGAGCAGTTCTTC	CASSIGAANEQFF
TRBD1	.	TRBV28	TRBJ1-2	TGTGCCAGCAGTCCACATGGACAGGGGAATGGCTACACCTTC	CASSPHGQGNGYTF
.	.	TRBV19	TRBJ1-5	TGTGCCAGTAGTATTTGGTCCCGGCCGGGAAATCAGCCCCAGCATTTT	CASSIWSRPGNQPQHF
TRBD1	.	TRBV7-2	TRBJ1-1	TGTGCCAGCAGCTTAGTCGGGACAGGGACCAACACTGAAGCTTTCTTT	CASSLVGTGTNTEAFF
TRBD1	.	TRBV5-1	TRBJ1-2	TGCGCCAGCAGCCCCGGACAGGGGGCGAACTATGGCTACACCTTC	CASSPGQGANYGYTF
.	.	TRBV6-2/TRBV6-3	TRBJ1-2	TGTGCCAGCAGCCCCCTGGCGGGTGGCTACACCTTC	CASSPLAGGYTF
.	few	TRBV9	TRBJ1-1	TGTGCCAGCAGCGTAACAGGGAACACTGAAGCTTTCTTT	CASSVTGNTEAFF
TRBD1	once	TRBV2	TRBJ2-7	TGTGCCAGCAGTGAGAGACAGGGGAGAAACGAGCAGTACTTC	CASSERQGRNEQYF
.	.	TRBV5-1	TRBJ1-2	TGCGCCAGCAGCTTGGCCTTGGCGGAATTCTACACCTTC	CASSLALAEFYTF
.	once	TRBV15	TRBJ2-7	TGTGCCACCAGCAGCGAAGCCGGGACTCGACACTACGAGCAGTACTTC	CATSSEAGTRHYEQYF
.	.	TRBV7-6	TRBJ2-7	TGTGCCAGCAGCTTAGAAACGAGCGACTTGCGATACGAGCAGTACTTC	CASSLETSDLRYEQYF
.	.	TRBV7-8	TRBJ1-3	TGTGCCAGCAGCTTAGTCCAGGGGGGAAACACCATATATTTT	CASSLVQGGNTIYF
.	once	TRBV19	TRBJ2-7	TGTGCCAGTAGTATAGCACAGAATCTATCCTACGAGCAGTACTTC	CASSIAQNLSYEQYF
TRBD2	.	TRBV7-6	TRBJ2-3	TGTGCCAGCAGCTTAGGGTCGAAGCGGGAGGTAGATACGCAGTATTTT	CASSLGSKREVDTQYF
.	.	TRBV11-3	TRBJ2-2	TGTGCCAGCAGCTTAGGGAGGACAGCGAACACCGGGGAGCTGTTTTTT	CASSLGRTANTGELFF
.	.	TRBV28	TRBJ2-7	TGTGCCAGCAGTTTTAACAGGGTCGAGCAGTACTTC	CASSFNRVEQYF
.	once	TRBV27	TRBJ1-1	TGTGCCAGCAGTAGATCCGGGAGGATGAACACTGAAGCTTTCTTT	CASSRSGRMNTEAFF
.	.	TRBV19	TRBJ1-1	TGTGCCAGTGGACTGGGTGAAGCTTTCTTT	CASGLGEAFF
.	.	TRBV11-2	TRBJ1-3	TGTGCCAGCAGCCGTGGCCTCGCAGGGACTGGAAACACCATATATTTT	CASSRGLAGTGNTIYF
TRBD1	.	TRBV10-1	TRBJ1-6	TGCGCCAGCAGGGACAGGGTTTGTTCGGAGCGCCTGAGCTCCTATAATTCACCCCTCCACTTT	CASRDRVCSERLSSYNSPLHF
TRBD2	.	TRBV5-1	TRBJ2-1	TGCGCCAGCAGGGGGACTAGCGGGATTCATGAGCAGTTCTTC	CASRGTSGIHEQFF
.	.	TRBV6-5	TRBJ2-7	TGTGCCAGCAGTTTGGGGCCCGCCTACGAGCAGTACTTC	CASSLGPAYEQYF
.	.	TRBV11-2	TRBJ1-3	TGTGCCAGCAGCTTAGGGATGGTCAGGGGCCTCTCTGGAAACACCATATATTTT	CASSLGMVRGLSGNTIYF
TRBD1	.	TRBV30	TRBJ1-2	TGTGCCTTTGACAGGGACTATGGCTACACCTTC	CAFDRDYGYTF
TRBD1	.	TRBV19	TRBJ2-2	TGTGCCAGTAACCTGGGACAGGGAGGCACCGGGGAGCTGTTTTTT	CASNLGQGGTGELFF
TRBD2	.	TRBV4-3	TRBJ2-3	TGCGCCAGCAGCCAAGTGGACGCGGGGGGATCGCAGTATTTT	CASSQVDAGGSQYF
TRBD1	.	TRBV4-2	TRBJ2-3	TGTGCCAGCAGCCAATCTCACGATGGGACAGCCGAACTCACAGATACGCAGTATTTT	CASSQSHDGTAELTDTQYF